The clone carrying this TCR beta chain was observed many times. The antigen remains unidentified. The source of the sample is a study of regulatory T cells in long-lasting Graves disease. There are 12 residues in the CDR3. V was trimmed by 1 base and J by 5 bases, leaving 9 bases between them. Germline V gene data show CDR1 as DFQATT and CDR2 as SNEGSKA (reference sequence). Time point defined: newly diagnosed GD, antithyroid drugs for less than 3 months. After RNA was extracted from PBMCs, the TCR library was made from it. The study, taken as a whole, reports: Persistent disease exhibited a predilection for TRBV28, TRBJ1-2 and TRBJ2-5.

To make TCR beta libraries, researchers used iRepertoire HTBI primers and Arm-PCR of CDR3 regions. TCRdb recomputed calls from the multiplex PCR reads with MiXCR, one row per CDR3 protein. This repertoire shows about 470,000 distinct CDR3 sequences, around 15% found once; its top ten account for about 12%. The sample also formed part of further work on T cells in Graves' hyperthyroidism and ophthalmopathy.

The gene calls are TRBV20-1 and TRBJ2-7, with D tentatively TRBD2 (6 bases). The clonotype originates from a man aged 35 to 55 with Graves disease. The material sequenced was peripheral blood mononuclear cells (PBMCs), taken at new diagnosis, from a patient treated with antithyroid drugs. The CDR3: CSARAGGNEQYF. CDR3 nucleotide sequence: TGCAGTGCTAGAGCTGGGGGGAACGAGCAGTACTTC.